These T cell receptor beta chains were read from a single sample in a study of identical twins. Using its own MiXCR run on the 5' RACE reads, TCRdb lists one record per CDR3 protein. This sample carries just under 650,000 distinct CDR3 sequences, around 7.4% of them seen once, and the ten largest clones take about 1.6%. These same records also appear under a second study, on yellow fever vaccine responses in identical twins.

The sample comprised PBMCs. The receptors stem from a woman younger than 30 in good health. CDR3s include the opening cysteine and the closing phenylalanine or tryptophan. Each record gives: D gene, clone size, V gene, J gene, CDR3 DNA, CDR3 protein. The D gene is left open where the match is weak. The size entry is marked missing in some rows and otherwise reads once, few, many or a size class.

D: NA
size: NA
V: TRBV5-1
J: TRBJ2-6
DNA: TGCGCCAGCAGCTTCGAGAGTTCTGGGGCCAACGTCCTGACTTTC
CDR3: CASSFESSGANVLTF

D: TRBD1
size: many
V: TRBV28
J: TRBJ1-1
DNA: TGTGCCAGCAGTTTTAGAGCCAGGGGGCGAGAAGCTTTCTTT
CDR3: CASSFRARGREAFF

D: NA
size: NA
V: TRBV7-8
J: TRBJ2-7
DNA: TGTGCCAGCAGCTTGTGGAGGGCACAAGACGAGCAGTACTTC
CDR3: CASSLWRAQDEQYF

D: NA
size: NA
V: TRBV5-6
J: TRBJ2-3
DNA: TGTGCCAGCAGCGGATCGTGGGCCGGAGATACGCAGTATTTT
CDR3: CASSGSWAGDTQYF

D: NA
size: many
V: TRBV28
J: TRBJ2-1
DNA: TGTGCCAGCAGTTTAAGTATGAGTGAGCAGTTCTTC
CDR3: CASSLSMSEQFF

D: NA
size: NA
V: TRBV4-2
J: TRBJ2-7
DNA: TGTGCCAGCAGCCGCACGCCTCTGGCTAGCCTCAAAAAAGAGGAGCAGTACTTC
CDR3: CASSRTPLASLKKEEQYF

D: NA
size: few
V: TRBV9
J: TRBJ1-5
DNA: TGTGCCAGCAGCCCCGACAGTAGCAATCAGCCCCAGCATTTT
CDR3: CASSPDSSNQPQHF

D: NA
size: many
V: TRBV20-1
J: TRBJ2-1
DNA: TGCAGTGCTAGAGAGACGACAACCAATGAGCAGTTCTTC
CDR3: CSARETTTNEQFF

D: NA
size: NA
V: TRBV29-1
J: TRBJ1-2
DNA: TGCAGCGTTGAGAGCTATGGCTACACCTTC
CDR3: CSVESYGYTF

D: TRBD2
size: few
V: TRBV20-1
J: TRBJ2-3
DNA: TGCAGTGCTTTAAGGTCGGGGGAGGGATATACGCAGTATTTT
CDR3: CSALRSGEGYTQYF

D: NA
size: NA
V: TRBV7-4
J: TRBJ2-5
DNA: TGTGCCAGCAGCTTGTTAGACGCAGAGCGTCTAGAGACCCAGTACTTC
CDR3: CASSLLDAERLETQYF

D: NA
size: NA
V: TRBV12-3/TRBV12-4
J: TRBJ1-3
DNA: TGTGCCAGCAGCGCTCCAACGTTCTCTGGAAACACCATATATTTT
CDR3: CASSAPTFSGNTIYF

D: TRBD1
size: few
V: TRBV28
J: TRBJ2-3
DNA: TGTGCCAGCAAGACAGGGGAAAGGTACGGCACAGATACGCAGTATTTT
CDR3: CASKTGERYGTDTQYF

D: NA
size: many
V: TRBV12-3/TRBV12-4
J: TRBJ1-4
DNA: TGTGCCAGCAGGCCTAGTACAGGGTACGGTGAAAAACTGTTTTTT
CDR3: CASRPSTGYGEKLFF

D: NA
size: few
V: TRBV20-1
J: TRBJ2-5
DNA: TGCAGTGCTAGAGAGGTACGCTTTGACCCTCACCGGCCAGAGACCCAGTACTTC
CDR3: CSAREVRFDPHRPETQYF

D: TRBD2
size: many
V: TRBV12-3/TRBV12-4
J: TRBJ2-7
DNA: TGTGCCAGCAGTTTTAGCGGGAGGGTTTACGAGCAGTACTTC
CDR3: CASSFSGRVYEQYF